A single sample is the source of the 25 T cell receptor beta chains below, sequenced in a study of blood T cell repertoires in COVID-19. Profiling relied on immunoSEQ multiplex PCR, and the TCRdb table lists in-frame clones only, not all of them. Here the sample spans some 300,000 clones, more than 70% being singletons. Sequencing was done on a sample of peripheral blood. These receptor sequences come from a woman in her twenties or thirties who had recovered from COVID-19.

V and J are TRBV7-9 and TRBJ1-4; 10 bases map to TRBD1. Germline V gene lookup returns CDR1 SEHNR and CDR2 FQNEAQ (reference sequence). The CDR3 loop spans 16 amino acids. J gave up 4 bases and V 5 bases, and 7 bases lay outside the gene matches. The CDR3 coding sequence is TGTGCCAGCAGCGACCGGGACAGGGGAAGTAATGAAAAACTGTTTTTT. Translated, it gives CASSDRDRGSNEKLFF.

This clone was detected once. CDR3 sequence (DNA): TGTGCCAGTAGTCGAGACCTAGTGGGTTCACCCCTCCACTTT. Its protein is CASSRDLVGSPLHF. The rearrangement joins TRBV19 to TRBJ1-6; D is undetermined. The CDR3 has 14 residues. Trimming removed 5 bases from V and 9 bases from J, with 14 bases in between. The V gene's germline CDR1 is LNHDA and CDR2 SQIVND (reference sequence).

V and J are TRBV2 and TRBJ1-1; 7 bases fit TRBD1. The CDR3 spans 15 residues. Germline trimming cut 2 bases from V and 1 base from J; bases unmatched to any gene: 4. Germline V gene sequence: CDR1 SNHLY, CDR2 FYNNEI. CDR3 in amino acids: CASSERGDRNTEAFF. CDR3 sequence (DNA): TGTGCCAGCAGTGAAAGGGGGGACAGGAACACTGAAGCTTTCTTT.

The chain employs TRBV15 and TRBJ2-7; D is uncertain. The ends were cut back, 0 bases at V and 5 bases at J, with 8 bases in the middle. This CDR3 spans 13 amino acids. CDR1 is LNHNV and CDR2 is YYDKDF in the germline V gene (reference sequence). DNA of the CDR3: TGTGCCACCAGCAGAGATCCCGCTAACGAGCAGTACTTC. It translates to CATSRDPANEQYF.

The table lists this clone with a few counts. The CDR3 nucleotides read TGTGCCACCAGCAGAGGGGCCCAGGGGGTTGGTACGCAGTATTTT. Its protein product is CATSRGAQGVGTQYF. This rearrangement joins TRBV15 to TRBJ2-3; 7 positions match TRBD1. CDR1 and CDR2 (germline): LNHNV, YYDKDF (reference sequence). This CDR3 has 15 residues. V was clipped by 1 base and J by 8 bases; unmatched bases: 9.

This clone showed up just once. This chain joins TRBV6-1 and TRBJ2-2; 9 nucleotides line up with TRBD1. The CDR3 is 16 amino acids. Germline values: CDR1 MNHNS, CDR2 SASEGT. V gave up 4 bases and J gave up 3 bases; unmatched junction bases: 6. The CDR3, as DNA: TGTGCCAGCAGTGCTACAGGGGGCTGGGACACCGGGGAGCTGTTTTTT. Translation: CASSATGGWDTGELFF.

The rearrangement joins TRBV28 to TRBJ1-1, with a tentative D call TRBD1 (6 bases). The CDR3 length is 15 residues. Trimming removed 2 bases from V and 1 base from J, with 11 bases in between. CDR1 is MDHEN and CDR2 is SYDVKM in the germline V gene. This CDR3 is CASSLPGAANTEAFF. The CDR3 nucleotides are TGTGCCAGCAGTTTACCAGGGGCGGCGAACACTGAAGCTTTCTTT.

CDR3 amino acids: CSVGTGHNEQYF. CDR3 in DNA: TGCAGCGTTGGGACAGGACACAACGAGCAGTACTTC. The rearrangement links TRBV29-1 to TRBJ2-7; 7 positions match TRBD1. The germline CDR1 and CDR2 sequences are SQVTM and ANQGSEA. This CDR3 is built from 12 residues. The V and J ends lost 4 bases and 5 bases, in that order; junction bases with no gene match: 5.

The chain is built from TRBV21-1 and TRBJ1-2; the DNA was not used to check the table's D call, TRBD1. TRBV21-1 is a pseudogene. The CDR3 totals 17 residues. The CDR3 DNA is TGTGCCAGCAGCAAAGCAGGACAGGGGGGCGCTAACTATGGCTACACCTTC. This translates into CASSKAGQGGANYGYTF.

The rearrangement links TRBV3-1 (or the pseudogene TRBV3-2) to TRBJ1-6; D unclear. CDR3 size: 16 residues. Germline V gene lookup returns CDR1 LGHDT and CDR2 YNNKEL (reference sequence). V was trimmed by 2 bases and J by 0 bases, leaving 8 bases between them. The CDR3 here is CASSQIRSSYNSPLHF. The CDR3, as DNA: TGTGCCAGCAGCCAAATCCGCAGCTCCTATAATTCACCCCTCCACTTT.

The chain combines TRBV2 with TRBJ2-7; D perhaps matches TRBD1 (5 bases). CDR3 length equals 12 residues. V lost 3 bases to trimming and J lost 2 bases, with 5 bases between them. Germline lookup yields CDR1 SNHLY and CDR2 FYNNEI. The chain's CDR3 is CASSDRAYEQYF. CDR3 bases: TGTGCCAGCAGTGACAGGGCCTACGAGCAGTACTTC.

J is TRBJ1-4 and V is TRBV9; 9 positions match TRBD1. The V and J ends lost 1 base and 7 bases, in that order; junction bases with no gene match: 5. This CDR3 has 15 residues. Germline V gene lookup returns CDR1 SGDLS and CDR2 YYNGEE. Written as DNA, the CDR3 is TGTGCCAGCAGCGTATCCGGGACAGGGTCTGAAAAACTGTTTTTT. Its protein is CASSVSGTGSEKLFF. The variable domain in full, with the rest retrieved from reference TRBV9 and TRBJ1-4, is DSGVTQTPKHLITATGQRVTLRCSPRSGDLSVYWYQQSLDQGLQFLIQYYNGEERAKGNILERFSAQQFPDLHSELNLSSLELGDSALYFCASSVSGTGSEKLFFGSGTQLSVL.

This rearrangement joins TRBV19 to TRBJ1-5, with no clear D. The V gene's germline CDR1 is LNHDA and CDR2 SQIVND (reference sequence). The CDR3 totals 14 residues. V lost 3 bases to trimming and J lost 5 bases, with 11 bases between them. DNA for the CDR3: TGTGCCAGTAGTATTAGAGGGAGGCATCAGCCCCAGCATTTT. This gives the protein CASSIRGRHQPQHF.

The chain uses TRBV24-1 and TRBJ2-1; the D gene is possibly TRBD1 (6 bases). V was cut by 6 bases and J by 3 bases, with 11 bases left in between. CDR1 and CDR2 (germline): KGHDR, SFDVKD. This CDR3 region has 14 residues. The CDR3 region has the DNA TGTGCCACCAGTTGGGCAGGGGACTACAATGAGCAGTTCTTC. This encodes CATSWAGDYNEQFF.

The genes are TRBV19 and TRBJ2-3, with D perhaps matching TRBD1 (6 bases). CDR3 length: 15 amino acids. V lost 6 bases to trimming and J lost 2 bases, with 15 bases between them. Germline assignment: CDR1 LNHDA and CDR2 SQIVND (reference sequence). In nucleotides, the CDR3 is TGTGCCAGTAGAAACAGCCAGGGGCCCACAGATACGCAGTATTTT. It encodes CASRNSQGPTDTQYF.

The chain joins TRBV30 to TRBJ2-2, with unresolved D. V lost 8 bases and J 4 bases, leaving 17 bases between the germline ends. The CDR3 length is 14 residues. CDR1 and CDR2 from the germline V gene are GTSNPN and SVGIG (reference sequence). The CDR3 DNA is TGTGCCCTCACTCATAGCTATCTCACCGGGGAGCTGTTTTTT. Translating it yields CALTHSYLTGELFF. The complete variable domain, with remaining parts taken from reference TRBV30 and TRBJ2-2, reads SQTIHQWPATLVQPVGSPLSLECTVEGTSNPNLYWYRQAAGRGLQLLFYSVGIGQISSEVPQNLSASRPQDRQFILSSKKLLLSDSGFYLCALTHSYLTGELFFGEGSRLTVL.

Only one count was recorded for this clone. The chain uses TRBV6-2 or TRBV6-3 and TRBJ2-1, with a weak D call TRBD2 (6 bases). The CDR3 has 12 residues. CDR1 is MNHEY, CDR2 SVGEGT, per germline. V was pared by 5 bases and J by 9 bases, with 11 bases between. The CDR3 protein is CASSRLVTEQFF. The CDR3 DNA follows: TGTGCCAGCAGTCGACTAGTAACTGAGCAGTTCTTC.

This rearrangement joins TRBV27 to TRBJ2-1, with D hard to call. The V end was cut by 5 bases, the J end by 2 bases, with 16 bases between. From germline, CDR1 is MNHEY and CDR2 SMNVEV (reference sequence). This CDR3 comprises 16 residues. The CDR3 here is CASSPLPLGPYNEQFF. The CDR3 DNA is TGTGCCAGCAGTCCCCTCCCCCTAGGCCCCTACAATGAGCAGTTCTTC.

The chain couples TRBV11-3 to TRBJ2-2; no clear D gene. V was pared by 5 bases and J by 2 bases, with 9 bases between. Germline assignment: CDR1 SGHNT and CDR2 YENEEA. This CDR3 is built from 14 residues. The CDR3 coding sequence is TGTGCCAGCAGCCCAACTCTTAACACCGGGGAGCTGTTTTTT. This gives the protein CASSPTLNTGELFF.

The chain couples TRBV29-1 to TRBJ2-2; no definite D call. This CDR3 spans 13 amino acids. The V end lost 0 bases, the J end lost 6 bases, and 8 bases lay between the germline ends. Germline CDR1 reads SQVTM; CDR2 reads ANQGSEA. The CDR3 bases are TGCAGCGTTGAAGATTTGGGCCCCGGGGAGCTGTTTTTT. This gives the protein CSVEDLGPGELFF.

The chain joins TRBV4-2 to TRBJ2-3; a weak D match, TRBD1 (5 bases). Germline V lookup: CDR1 LGHNA, CDR2 YNFKEQ. V gave up 0 bases and J gave up 1 base, with 17 bases separating them. This CDR3 comprises 18 residues. The CDR3: CASSQDLFTQGGTDTQYF. The CDR3 bases are TGTGCCAGCAGCCAAGATCTTTTTACGCAGGGCGGCACAGATACGCAGTATTTT.

This clone was found a few times. The chain joins TRBV6-2 or TRBV6-3 to TRBJ1-3; 7 bases are a match to TRBD1. J lost 0 bases, V lost 4 bases, and 6 bases had no gene match. CDR1 and CDR2 from the germline V gene are MNHEY and SVGEGT. The CDR3 is 16 residues long. The chain's CDR3 is CASSWARDSSGNTIYF. The CDR3, as DNA: TGTGCCAGCAGTTGGGCTCGGGACAGCTCTGGAAACACCATATATTTT.

The V and J genes are TRBV12-3 or TRBV12-4 and TRBJ2-5; 10 bases are shared with TRBD2. V dropped 10 bases and J dropped 2; count of bases not matched to a gene: 4. The CDR3 has 13 amino acids. The CDR3 is CATTSGIQETQYF. CDR3 coding DNA: TGTGCCACCACTAGCGGGATACAAGAGACCCAGTACTTC.

This sequence joins TRBV14 and TRBJ2-1, with TRBD2 matching over 10 bases. The CDR3 is made up of 16 amino acids. The ends lost 7 bases at V and 2 bases at J; junction bases unmatched: 8. CDR1 is SGHDN and CDR2 is FVKESK in the germline V gene. The CDR3 nucleotides read TGTGCCAGCAACCACCTTAGCGGGGGGCCCTACAATGAGCAGTTCTTC. Its protein product is CASNHLSGGPYNEQFF.

The gene calls are TRBV7-8 and TRBJ1-4; D call uncertain. The CDR3 has 15 residues. Germline V gives CDR1 SGHVS, CDR2 FQNEAQ. V was pared by 6 bases and J by 3 bases, with 14 bases between. This CDR3 reads CASSSIPGSNEKLFF. CDR3 bases: TGTGCCAGCAGTTCAATCCCCGGGTCTAATGAAAAACTGTTTTTT.